This TCR beta chain was identified during a study of cytomegalovirus exposure and HLA in healthy donors. Whole-study results and caveats: Indistinguishable V segments such as TRBV6-2 and TRBV6-3 were excluded.

The V end was cut by 1 base, the J end by 5 bases, with 11 bases between. Germline values: CDR1 LGHNA, CDR2 YSLEER. The CDR3 is made up of 15 amino acids. The PCR used 60 Vbeta and 13 Jbeta primers. The assay was immunoSEQ multiplex PCR, and TCRdb's table has in-frame clones only and misses some. The data hold approximately 90,000 clones, with about 80% observed a single time. In the case of this clone: Its cognate antigen is unknown.

The source material was PBMCs. This rearrangement joins TRBV4-3 to TRBJ1-4; no firm D call. This clonotype originated in a male donor in good health and CMV-seronegative. This CDR3 reads CASSQVPQANEKLFF. The CDR3 nucleotides are TGCGCCAGCAGCCAAGTTCCCCAGGCGAATGAAAAACTGTTTTTT.